What follows are 19 T cell receptor beta chains derived from one specimen sequenced in a study of T cell responses to AZD1222 COVID-19 vaccine. Clones were sequenced by immunoSEQ multiplex PCR, and TCRdb holds only the in-frame ones, with some missing. This sample has around 140,000 clones; roughly 86% occur once, and the top ten carry over 4.5%. The specimen comprised peripheral blood, sampled 28 days after the second AZD1222 dose. The origin of the receptors is an adult who received the AZD1222 COVID-19 vaccine.

V and J are TRBV7-6 and TRBJ2-1; D is perhaps TRBD2 (6 bases). Trimming left V 1 base short and J 9 bases short, with 10 bases between. This CDR3 spans 13 amino acids. Germline CDR1 and CDR2: SGHVS and FNYEAQ. CDR3 region: CASSLGGAGEQFF. The CDR3 DNA follows: TGTGCCAGCAGCTTAGGGGGAGCGGGTGAGCAGTTCTTC.

The genes are TRBV11-2 and TRBJ1-1; D gene ambiguous. Germline CDR1 and CDR2: SGHAT and FQNNGV. This CDR3 has 13 residues. Trimming removed 3 bases at V and 8 bases at J, with 13 bases between. CDR3 protein: CASSLGRIEEAFF. The CDR3 nucleotides are TGTGCCAGCAGCTTGGGGAGGATAGAAGAAGCTTTCTTT.

This clone was observed a single time. The chain recombines TRBV19 with TRBJ1-2; no firm D call. V shed 6 bases and J shed 3 bases, with 11 bases lying between them. The CDR3 is made up of 13 amino acids. Germline CDR1 is LNHDA and CDR2 is SQIVND (reference sequence). The CDR3 reads CASSPGPDYGYTF. DNA for the CDR3: TGTGCCAGTAGCCCCGGGCCCGACTATGGCTACACCTTC.

The chain recombines TRBV3-1 (or the pseudogene TRBV3-2) with TRBJ1-5, with 7 bases matching TRBD1. Trimming at V came to 0 bases and at J to 6 bases, leaving 5 bases not matched to a gene. The germline V gene has CDR1 LGHDT and CDR2 YNNKEL (reference sequence). The CDR3 spans 15 residues. As DNA, the CDR3 is TGTGCCAGCAGCCAAGATGAGGGGGCCGGTCAGCCCCAGCATTTT. Its protein product is CASSQDEGAGQPQHF.

The chain joins TRBV5-1 to TRBJ2-5, with TRBD1 identical over 9 bases. There are 17 residues in the CDR3. With 2 bases clipped from V and 5 bases from J, the junction kept 13 bases outside the gene matches. Germline-derived CDR1 and CDR2 are SGHRS and YFSETQ. Written as DNA, the CDR3 is TGCGCCAGCAGCTTCGGAGGGGGACAGGGAGTAAGTGAGACCCAGTACTTC. Translated, it gives CASSFGGGQGVSETQYF.

This chain connects TRBV3-1 (or the pseudogene TRBV3-2) to TRBJ1-3; no clear D. This CDR3 has 14 amino acids. Per the germline V gene, CDR1 is LGHDT and CDR2 is YNNKEL (reference sequence). Trimming removed 3 bases from V and 0 bases from J, with 6 bases in between. The chain's CDR3 is CASSQQSSGNTIYF. The DNA of the CDR3 is TGTGCCAGCAGCCAGCAAAGCTCTGGAAACACCATATATTTT.

The V call is TRBV7-8, the J call TRBJ2-7; 13 positions match TRBD2. The junction had 8 bases not matched to a gene; V was cut back by 5 bases and J by 4 bases. CDR1 SGHVS and CDR2 FQNEAQ come from the germline V gene. The CDR3 sequence is 16 residues long. The chain's CDR3 is CASSLGTSGNWYEQYF. In DNA form, the CDR3 reads TGTGCCAGCAGCCTAGGGACTAGCGGGAATTGGTACGAGCAGTACTTC.

The chain carries TRBV19 and TRBJ1-1; D remains unclear. This CDR3 region has 13 residues. Trimming cost V 10 bases and J 5 bases, with 17 bases left between them. In germline, CDR1 is LNHDA, CDR2 SQIVND (reference sequence). The DNA of the CDR3 is TGTGCCATCCGGAGAAACCCGGGAACTGAAGCTTTCTTT. Translating it yields CAIRRNPGTEAFF.

V gene TRBV27 combines with J gene TRBJ2-2; D remains unclear. The germline V gene encodes CDR1 MNHEY and CDR2 SMNVEV (reference sequence). Between the trimmed V and J ends, which lost 4 bases and 5 bases, there was a span of 8 bases. CDR3 size: 13 residues. As DNA, the CDR3 is TGTGCCAGCAGTTCGATGGGGACCGGGGAGCTGTTTTTT. Protein product: CASSSMGTGELFF.

J is TRBJ2-6 and V is TRBV15; the D gene is possibly TRBD2 (5 bases). This CDR3 comprises 14 residues. V lost 5 bases and J 4 bases, leaving 9 bases between the germline ends. Germline values: CDR1 LNHNV, CDR2 YYDKDF (reference sequence). The CDR3: CATSGLEGANVLTF. The CDR3 region has the DNA TGTGCCACCAGCGGACTTGAGGGGGCCAACGTCCTGACTTTC. Drawing the rest from reference TRBV15 and TRBJ2-6, the complete variable domain is DAMVIQNPRYQVTQFGKPVTLSCSQTLNHNVMYWYQQKSSQAPKLLFHYYDKDFNNEADTPDNFQSRRPNTSFCFLDIRSPGLGDTAMYLCATSGLEGANVLTFGAGSRLTVL.

Turning to this clone: This sample also contains other DNA sequences that code for the same CDR3. This chain connects TRBV7-9 to TRBJ1-4; D is unclear. There are 13 residues in the CDR3. Germline loops: CDR1 SEHNR, CDR2 FQNEAQ (reference sequence). Deletions cut 3 bases from V and 5 bases from J, with 7 bases between. CDR3 in amino acids: CASSLDLNEKLFF. The CDR3 nucleotides read TGTGCCAGCAGCTTGGACCTAAATGAAAAACTGTTTTTT. Based on the CDR3 plus reference TRBV7-9 and TRBJ1-4, the full variable domain is DTGVSQNPRHKITKRGQNVTFRCDPISEHNRLYWYRQTLGQGPEFLTYFQNEAQLEKSRLLSDRFSAERPKGSFSTLEIQRTEQGDSAMYLCASSLDLNEKLFFGSGTQLSVL.

The chain couples TRBV5-5 to TRBJ1-1, with no clear D. Trimming left V 2 bases short and J 1 base short, with 9 bases between. This CDR3 contains 14 residues. CDR1 is SGHKS, CDR2 YYEKEE, per germline (reference sequence). CDR3 sequence: CASSFADSNTEAFF. CDR3 sequence (DNA): TGTGCCAGCAGCTTTGCAGACTCGAACACTGAAGCTTTCTTT.

V usage is TRBV7-9 and J usage is TRBJ2-5; tentatively, D is TRBD2 (6 bases). Germline values: CDR1 SEHNR, CDR2 FQNEAQ (reference sequence). The CDR3 length is 15 residues. V lost 5 bases and J lost 5, with 18 bases in between. CDR3 residues: CASSLIGTSGETQYF. CDR3 DNA: TGTGCCAGCAGCCTAATAGGGACTTCGGGGGAGACCCAGTACTTC.

This sequence joins TRBV7-6 and TRBJ2-1; 13 nucleotides agree with TRBD2. CDR3 length: 18 residues. The germline gives CDR1 SGHVS, CDR2 FNYEAQ. The J segment lost 8 bases and the V segment lost 5 bases, leaving 15 bases of the junction unmatched. This CDR3 reads CASSKLAGGPEGPDEQFF. As DNA, the CDR3 is TGTGCCAGCAGCAAACTAGCGGGAGGGCCTGAGGGGCCGGATGAGCAGTTCTTC.

Note on this clone: This may arise from a read error, as a much more abundant clone is one base away. The gene calls are TRBV27 and TRBJ1-2, with D perhaps matching TRBD1 (6 bases). V lost 5 bases to trimming and J lost 4 bases, with 17 bases between them. This CDR3 comprises 15 residues. Germline V gene sequence: CDR1 MNHEY, CDR2 SMNVEV (reference sequence). CDR3 sequence reads: CASSARGRTPYGYTF. CDR3 bases: TGTGCCAGCAGTGCCCGGGGGCGGACCCCCTATGGCTACACCTTC.

The rearrangement links TRBV27 to TRBJ1-2, with D possibly TRBD1 on 6 matching bases. The CDR3 sequence is 13 residues long. Trimming took 6 bases from V and 3 from J, leaving 11 bases between them. CDR1 and CDR2 (germline): MNHEY, SMNVEV (reference sequence). DNA for the CDR3: TGTGCCAGCAGGGGGGGCCCATACTATGGCTACACCTTC. It codes for CASRGGPYYGYTF.

The V gene is TRBV6-5, the J gene TRBJ2-4, with D possibly being TRBD2 (5 bases). The V and J ends lost 6 bases and 7 bases respectively, with 10 bases between them. Germline V gives CDR1 MNHEY, CDR2 SVGAGI. This CDR3 is 12 amino acids long. The CDR3 DNA is TGTGCCAGCAGAAGCCCGGGGAACATTCAGTACTTC. As protein: CASRSPGNIQYF.

The J gene is TRBJ1-3, the V gene TRBV25-1; D unclear. In germline, CDR1 is MGHDK, CDR2 SYGVNS. V dropped 3 bases and J dropped 0 bases, with 9 bases sitting between them. The CDR3 length is 15 residues. The CDR3 DNA reads as TGTGCCAGCAGTGAGTTGCGTGGCTCTGGAAACACCATATATTTT. Translation gives CASSELRGSGNTIYF.

DNA for the CDR3: TGTGCCACCAGCAGAGATTTGGGGAAAGGCTATGGCTACACCTTC. Translated: CATSRDLGKGYGYTF. V and J are TRBV15 and TRBJ1-2, with no clear D. V was trimmed by 0 bases and J by 4 bases, leaving 12 bases between them. CDR3 size: 15 residues. Germline loops: CDR1 LNHNV, CDR2 YYDKDF (reference sequence).